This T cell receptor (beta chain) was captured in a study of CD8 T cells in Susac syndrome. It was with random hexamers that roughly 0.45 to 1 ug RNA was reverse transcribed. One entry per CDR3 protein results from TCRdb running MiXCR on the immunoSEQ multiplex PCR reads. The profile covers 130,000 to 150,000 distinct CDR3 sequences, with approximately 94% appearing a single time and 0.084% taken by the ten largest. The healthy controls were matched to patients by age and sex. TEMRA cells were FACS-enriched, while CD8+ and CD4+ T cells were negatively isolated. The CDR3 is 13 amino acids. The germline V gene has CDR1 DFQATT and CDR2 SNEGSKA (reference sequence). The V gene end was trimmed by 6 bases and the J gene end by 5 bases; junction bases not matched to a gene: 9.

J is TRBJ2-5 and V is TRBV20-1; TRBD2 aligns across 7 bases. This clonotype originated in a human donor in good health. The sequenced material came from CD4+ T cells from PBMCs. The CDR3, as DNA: TGCAGTGCGACCAAGCGGGAAAGGGAGACCCAGTACTTC. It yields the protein CSATKRERETQYF.